The rows below give T cell receptor beta chains drawn from one sample of a study of cytomegalovirus exposure and HLA in healthy donors. Clones were read by immunoSEQ multiplex PCR, and TCRdb kept only the in-frame ones, dropping some. The sample holds over 100,000 clones; 85% to 90% are singletons and the top ten take roughly 5.2%. Sequencing used PBMCs. The receptors originated from a woman in her 30s in good health and CMV-seronegative. Both conserved end residues are part of each CDR3. A D gene is named only where the DNA matches it firmly. For some rows the clone size is stated as once, few or many, or as a class when expanded; others skip it.

j_call	d_call	v_call	clone_size	cdr3_nt	cdr3_aa
TRBJ2-5	TRBD2	TRBV4-2	.	TGTGCCAGCAGCCAAGATAGGGGCGGGAGTGAGCGAGAGACCCAGTACTTC	CASSQDRGGSERETQYF
TRBJ1-2	TRBD1	TRBV5-6	.	TGTGCCAGCAGCTTGGGGACAGGGTATGGCTACACCTTC	CASSLGTGYGYTF
TRBJ2-1	.	TRBV2	.	TGTGCCAGCAGTGAAAGGGGGTCCGGGCCGAGCTCCTACAATGAGCAGTTCTTC	CASSERGSGPSSYNEQFF
TRBJ2-3	TRBD2	TRBV7-2	.	TGTGCCAGCAGCTTAGGGCTAGCGGCACCCGATACGCAGTATTTT	CASSLGLAAPDTQYF
TRBJ2-3	TRBD2	TRBV5-4	.	TGTGCCAGCAGCTTGGGGACTAGCGGGGGGGATCTCACAGATACGCAGTATTTT	CASSLGTSGGDLTDTQYF
TRBJ2-1	TRBD2	TRBV7-6	.	TGTGCCAGCAGCTTTTTAGCGGGGGCCGGGGATGAGCAGTTCTTC	CASSFLAGAGDEQFF
TRBJ2-3	.	TRBV18	.	TGTGCCAGCTCACCACGGTGGACAACCTTTAGCACAGATACGCAGTATTTT	CASSPRWTTFSTDTQYF
TRBJ2-7	TRBD2	TRBV6-4	.	TGTGCCAGCAGAGACGCAATTGCAGCGGGAACCACCTACGAGCAGTACTTC	CASRDAIAAGTTYEQYF
TRBJ2-5	TRBD2	TRBV7-3	.	TGTGCCAGCAGCCTTAATCCTAGCGGGTGGAGGACCCAGTACTTC	CASSLNPSGWRTQYF
TRBJ1-2	.	TRBV9	.	TGTGCCAGCAGCGTAGACAGTACTAACTATGGCTACACCTTC	CASSVDSTNYGYTF
TRBJ2-7	.	TRBV28	.	TGTGCCAGCAGTTTCAGGGGTATTAGGTACGAGCAGTACTTC	CASSFRGIRYEQYF
TRBJ1-1	TRBD1	TRBV5-6	.	TGTGCCAGCAGCTTCTGGACAGGGCTGTATTCGGAAGCTTTCTTT	CASSFWTGLYSEAFF
TRBJ2-7	TRBD2	TRBV6-5	.	TGTGCCAGCAGTAAGACTAGCGGGGAGCCTTACGAGCAGTACTTC	CASSKTSGEPYEQYF
TRBJ2-1	.	TRBV4-1	.	TGCGCCAGCAGCCCCCCTTTAGAGGATGAGCAGTTCTTC	CASSPPLEDEQFF
TRBJ2-7	.	TRBV9	.	TGTGCCAGCAGCGTAGACATGCTTTCCTACGAGCAGTACTTC	CASSVDMLSYEQYF
TRBJ1-5	.	TRBV6-6	.	TGTGCCAGCAGTTACGGTCAGGGATTCAGCAATCAGCCCCAGCATTTT	CASSYGQGFSNQPQHF
TRBJ2-1	.	TRBV19	.	TGTGCCAGTAGTCCCGTAGCGCAACCCTTTGACAATGAGCAGTTCTTC	CASSPVAQPFDNEQFF
TRBJ1-5	.	TRBV27	once	TGTGCCAGCAGTTTCGTGGGGCCGAATCAGCCCCAGCATTTT	CASSFVGPNQPQHF
TRBJ2-7	.	TRBV14	.	TGTGCCAGCAGCCCCCCGAGCTCCTACGAGCAGTACTTC	CASSPPSSYEQYF
TRBJ2-7	TRBD1	TRBV5-4	.	TGTGCCAGCAGCTTGGGGGGACAGGGGCCCTACGAGCAGTACTTC	CASSLGGQGPYEQYF
TRBJ1-3	.	TRBV30	.	TGTGCCTGGAGCCCTCGCGGAGGCTTTGGAAACACCATATATTTT	CAWSPRGGFGNTIYF
TRBJ1-1	.	TRBV5-1	.	TGCGCCAGCAGCTTAGGGGAGAACACTGAAGCTTTCTTT	CASSLGENTEAFF
TRBJ1-5	.	TRBV19	.	TGTGCCAGTACATGGAGGGCCAATCAGCCCCAGCATTTT	CASTWRANQPQHF
TRBJ2-1	TRBD2	TRBV10-3	.	TGTGCCATCAGTGTCTTGGGGGGGGGAAGCGCGTACAATGAGCAGTTCTTC	CAISVLGGGSAYNEQFF
TRBJ2-7	TRBD1	TRBV2	.	TGTGCCAGCAGTCCCGGGACAGGCGCACTCGAACAGTACTTC	CASSPGTGALEQYF
TRBJ1-1	.	TRBV4-1	.	TGCGCCAGCAGCCTTCTCAGGGGCAACACTGAAGCTTTCTTT	CASSLLRGNTEAFF
TRBJ2-7	.	TRBV6-5	.	TGTGCCAGCAGTTACACTTATGGGCCTAATTACGAGCAGTACTTC	CASSYTYGPNYEQYF
TRBJ2-7	.	TRBV7-9	.	TGTGCCAGCAGCCCCCCCCAAACCTACGAGCAGTACTTC	CASSPPQTYEQYF
TRBJ2-2	.	TRBV27	.	TGTGCCAGCAGTTTTCGGTCCGGCGGGGAGCTGTTTTTT	CASSFRSGGELFF
TRBJ2-2	TRBD2	TRBV7-3	.	TGTGCCAGCAGCCCGGGACTAGCGGGAGGGCCGGGATCCGGGGAGCTGTTTTTT	CASSPGLAGGPGSGELFF
TRBJ1-5	.	TRBV28	.	TGTGCCAGCAGTTCCTCCCCGGGTCAGCCCCAGCATTTT	CASSSSPGQPQHF
TRBJ1-3	.	TRBV11-2	.	TGTGCCAGCAGTTCCCCTTTGACAGAGAGCTCTGGAAACACCATATATTTT	CASSSPLTESSGNTIYF
TRBJ2-5	TRBD2	TRBV28	.	TGTGCCAGCAGTTTTCAGCTAGCGGGAGGGCAAGAGACCCAGTACTTC	CASSFQLAGGQETQYF
TRBJ1-5	.	TRBV25-1	.	TGTGCCAGCAGTGTCGAGTATAGCAATCAGCCCCAGCATTTT	CASSVEYSNQPQHF
TRBJ1-2	.	TRBV28	once	TGTGCCAGCAGTTTAGGAGGGTCCCAAAACTATGGCTACACCTTC	CASSLGGSQNYGYTF
TRBJ2-7	.	TRBV27	.	TGTGCCAGCAGTTTAGGAGAGGAATACGAGCAGTACTTC	CASSLGEEYEQYF
TRBJ1-3	.	TRBV6-5	.	TGTGCCAGCAGAACAACTGGAAACACCATATATTTT	CASRTTGNTIYF
TRBJ1-1	.	TRBV5-1	.	TGCGCCAGCAGCTTCCGCCCTAGGTCGGACACTGAAGCTTTCTTT	CASSFRPRSDTEAFF
TRBJ2-3	.	TRBV2	.	TGTGCCAGCAGTGAAAGTGACGGCGGATTCACAGATACGCAGTATTTT	CASSESDGGFTDTQYF
TRBJ1-2	.	TRBV19	.	TGTGCCAGTAGTAGGACAGTGAGCCTCGGTGGCTACACCTTC	CASSRTVSLGGYTF
TRBJ1-2	TRBD1	TRBV28	.	TGTGCCAGCAGTTCAGGGGGCTATGGCTACACCTTC	CASSSGGYGYTF
TRBJ2-3	.	TRBV30	.	TGTGCCTGGAGCCCAGGGACAGATACGCAGTATTTT	CAWSPGTDTQYF
TRBJ2-7	TRBD2	TRBV5-6	.	TGTGCCAGCAGCTTGGGCGGGAGGTTGTCCTACGAGCAGTACTTC	CASSLGGRLSYEQYF
TRBJ2-5	.	TRBV28	.	TGTGCCAGCAGCCTACTTTCAACGGGGGTCCAAGAGACCCAGTACTTC	CASSLLSTGVQETQYF
TRBJ2-2	TRBD1	TRBV4-1	few	TGCGCCAGCAGCCAAGACCGGACAGGGGGCACCGGGGAGCTGTTTTTT	CASSQDRTGGTGELFF
TRBJ1-2	.	TRBV4-3	.	TGCGCCAGCAGCCAGCGTCAGGGTCCCTATGGCTACACCTTC	CASSQRQGPYGYTF
TRBJ1-3	.	TRBV27	.	TGTGCCAGCAGTCGAACTCCGTTATCAGGGACATCTGGAAACACCATATATTTT	CASSRTPLSGTSGNTIYF
TRBJ1-1	.	TRBV7-9	.	TGTGCCAGCAGCTTCCAGGGGTCCACTGAAGCTTTCTTT	CASSFQGSTEAFF